These T cell receptor beta chains were read from a single sample in a study of shared clonotypes between healthy human individuals. TCRdb keeps only in-frame clones here, not all; method: immunoSEQ multiplex PCR. The data show fewer than 600,000 clones, about 80% seen once. Sequencing input: PBMCs. The source is a middle-aged woman in good health. Some clones in this sample may be carry-over from other donors' samples. Each CDR3 is given with its conserved first and last residue. The D gene is left open where the match is weak. Where a row states a size, it is once, few, many or the class of an expanded clone; other rows omit it.

TRBV27	-	TRBJ2-7	-	CASSLSPPIANEQYF	TGTGCCAGCAGTTTATCCCCCCCAATAGCAAACGAGCAGTACTTC
TRBV10-3	TRBD1	TRBJ2-7	-	CAISVRDSERGQYF	TGTGCCATCAGTGTCCGGGACAGTGAAAGAGGGCAGTACTTC
TRBV5-1	-	TRBJ2-3	-	CASTSGRSTDTQYF	TGCGCCAGCACCTCGGGACGGAGCACAGATACGCAGTATTTT
TRBV28	TRBD2	TRBJ2-7	many	CASSLSGTFTFNTYEQYF	TGTGCCAGCAGTTTAAGCGGGACTTTCACATTTAACACCTACGAGCAGTACTTC
TRBV7-6	-	TRBJ2-3	once	CASSLGADTQYF	TGTGCCAGCAGCTTAGGGGCAGATACGCAGTATTTT
TRBV28	-	TRBJ2-1	-	CASSFRASFYNEQFF	TGTGCCAGCAGTTTCAGGGCCTCCTTTTACAATGAGCAGTTCTTC
TRBV28	-	TRBJ2-2	-	CASSYSFTGELFF	TGTGCCAGCAGCTATTCCTTCACCGGGGAGCTGTTTTTT
TRBV6-6	-	TRBJ2-5	-	CASSYLGKGEQYF	TGTGCCAGCAGTTACTTGGGTAAGGGAGAGCAGTACTTC
TRBV10-3	-	TRBJ2-7	-	CAISESLRSYEQYF	TGTGCCATCAGTGAGAGCCTCCGCTCCTACGAGCAGTACTTC
TRBV9	TRBD2	TRBJ2-2	few	CASSAGLAGRRAGELFF	TGTGCCAGCAGCGCAGGACTAGCGGGAAGAAGAGCCGGGGAGCTGTTTTTT
TRBV30	-	TRBJ2-5	-	CAWSEVIQETQYF	TGTGCCTGGAGTGAGGTTATCCAAGAGACCCAGTACTTC
TRBV14	-	TRBJ2-2	few	CASSQRRGSTGELFF	TGTGCCAGCAGCCAACGGCGCGGGTCAACCGGGGAGCTGTTTTTT
TRBV4-1	TRBD2	TRBJ2-7	-	CASSRPAGGRRYEQYF	TGCGCCAGCAGCCGACCAGCGGGAGGACGACGTTACGAGCAGTACTTC
TRBV14	-	TRBJ2-2	-	CASSQPGQGRHTGELFF	TGTGCCAGCAGCCAGCCTGGGCAGGGGAGGCACACCGGGGAGCTGTTTTTT
TRBV4-1	-	TRBJ2-2	-	CASSQASKGGETGELFF	TGCGCCAGCAGCCAAGCCTCAAAGGGAGGCGAGACCGGGGAGCTGTTTTTT
TRBV2	-	TRBJ2-7	-	CASGGGPRGYEQYF	TGTGCCAGCGGGGGGGGCCCTAGGGGCTACGAGCAGTACTTC
TRBV5-1	TRBD2	TRBJ2-1	-	CASSPGGAHQEQFF	TGCGCCAGCAGCCCGGGGGGGGCGCATCAGGAGCAGTTCTTC
TRBV27	-	TRBJ2-7	once	CASSPFPTSTYEQYF	TGTGCCAGCAGTCCCTTCCCCACTAGCACCTACGAGCAGTACTTC
TRBV7-3	-	TRBJ2-4	-	CASSFGEGNIQYF	TGTGCCAGCAGCTTTGGGGAAGGAAACATTCAGTACTTC
TRBV5-1	-	TRBJ2-1	many	CASSFKGLNDEQFF	TGCGCCAGCAGCTTCAAGGGCCTAAACGATGAGCAGTTCTTC
TRBV7-9	-	TRBJ2-7	-	CASSLRQGMYEQYF	TGTGCCAGCAGCTTGAGGCAGGGGATGTACGAGCAGTACTTC
TRBV5-1	-	TRBJ2-1	once	CASSLGVPYNEQFF	TGCGCCAGCAGCTTGGGGGTCCCCTACAATGAGCAGTTCTTC
TRBV2	TRBD2	TRBJ2-7	many	CASRAGEPYEQYF	TGTGCCAGCAGGGCGGGAGAACCATACGAGCAGTACTTC
TRBV5-1	-	TRBJ2-7	-	CASSFDRVGRHLPYEQYF	TGCGCCAGCAGCTTCGACCGCGTAGGCAGACATTTACCCTACGAGCAGTACTTC
TRBV19	TRBD1	TRBJ2-6	-	CASSIVGQGSGANVLTF	TGTGCCAGTAGTATAGTGGGACAGGGCTCTGGGGCCAACGTCCTGACTTTC
TRBV28	TRBD1	TRBJ2-7	-	CASNEAGGSYEQYF	TGTGCCAGCAACGAGGCAGGGGGTTCCTACGAGCAGTACTTC
TRBV19	TRBD1	TRBJ1-5	-	CASSKRTGSPNQPQHF	TGTGCCAGTAGTAAAAGGACAGGGTCTCCCAATCAGCCCCAGCATTTT
TRBV7-9	-	TRBJ2-1	-	CASSFRPTSYNEQFF	TGTGCCAGCAGCTTCAGGCCTACCTCCTACAATGAGCAGTTCTTC
TRBV4-1	-	TRBJ2-3	-	CASSQDLQSGYTDTQYF	TGCGCCAGCAGCCAAGATCTTCAGTCAGGGTATACAGATACGCAGTACTTT
TRBV4-2	-	TRBJ2-5	-	CASSLRASTGETQYF	TGTGCCAGCAGCCTAAGGGCTAGCACGGGGGAGACCCAGTACTTC
TRBV27	-	TRBJ2-1	once	CASSADRYNEQFF	TGTGCCAGCAGTGCGGACAGATACAATGAGCAGTTCTTC
TRBV2	-	TRBJ1-1	-	CASPLPGRLNTEAFF	TGTGCCAGCCCACTCCCGGGACGGCTGAACACTGAAGCTTTCTTT
TRBV5-1	-	TRBJ1-4	-	CASSLAPRGVTTNEKLFF	TGCGCCAGCAGCTTGGCCCCAAGAGGCGTAACAACTAATGAAAAACTGTTTTTT
TRBV5-1	-	TRBJ1-1	-	CASSSGYGTEAFF	TGCGCCAGCAGCAGTGGGTACGGCACTGAAGCTTTCTTT
TRBV6-4	TRBD2	TRBJ2-3	-	CASSEIAGDKSDTQYF	TGTGCCAGCAGTGAAATAGCGGGAGATAAATCAGATACGCAGTATTTT
TRBV11-3	TRBD2	TRBJ2-1	-	CASSRSGSNYNEQFF	TGTGCCAGCAGCCGTAGCGGGAGTAATTACAATGAGCAGTTCTTC
TRBV11-2	-	TRBJ2-7	once	CASSTRTNYEQYF	TGTGCCAGCAGCACCCGGACAAACTACGAGCAGTACTTC
TRBV6-1	TRBD1	TRBJ2-7	-	CASSLDRLREQYF	TGTGCCAGCAGTCTGGACAGGTTGCGCGAGCAGTACTTC
TRBV11-2	TRBD1	TRBJ2-7	-	CASSLEAGGREQYF	TGTGCCAGCAGCTTAGAGGCAGGGGGCCGCGAGCAGTACTTC
TRBV2	TRBD2	TRBJ2-7	-	CASSEDSLAGVYEQYF	TGTGCCAGCAGTGAAGATAGTCTAGCGGGAGTTTACGAGCAGTACTTC
TRBV9	-	TRBJ2-5	-	CASSTHIQETQYF	TGTGCCAGCAGCACACACATCCAAGAGACCCAGTACTTC
TRBV6-6	-	TRBJ2-1	-	CASSPTRSSYNEQFF	TGTGCCAGCAGCCCAACACGGAGCTCCTACAATGAGCAGTTCTTC
TRBV7-2	-	TRBJ2-1	-	CASSVTAYNEQFF	TGTGCCAGCAGCGTCACAGCCTACAATGAGCAGTTCTTC
TRBV5-1	-	TRBJ2-1	-	CASSYLGGEVNEQFF	TGCGCCAGCAGTTATCTCGGGGGAGAAGTAAATGAGCAGTTCTTC
TRBV6-5	-	TRBJ2-1	-	CASGEPHLEQFF	TGTGCCAGCGGGGAGCCCCACTTGGAGCAGTTCTTC
TRBV4-2	-	TRBJ1-1	-	CASSHKGRGNTEAFF	TGTGCCAGCAGCCATAAGGGAAGGGGGAACACTGAAGCTTTCTTT
TRBV5-3	-	TRBJ2-3	-	CARSPSGAYPSTDTQYF	TGTGCCAGAAGCCCTTCTGGGGCCTACCCCAGCACAGATACGCAGTATTTT
TRBV28	-	TRBJ1-5	-	CASERVGHYQPQHF	TGTGCCAGCGAAAGGGTTGGACACTATCAGCCCCAGCATTTT
TRBV6-5	TRBD1	TRBJ1-1	-	CASRRTGNTEAFF	TGTGCCAGCAGGCGGACAGGGAACACTGAAGCTTTCTTT
TRBV29-1	-	TRBJ2-6	-	CSVVVSGANVLTF	TGCAGCGTTGTAGTGTCTGGGGCCAACGTCCTGACTTTC
TRBV6-1	TRBD1	TRBJ2-2	-	CASNLGQGNTGELFF	TGTGCCAGCAACCTGGGACAGGGGAACACCGGGGAGCTGTTTTTT
TRBV11-1	TRBD1	TRBJ1-6	-	CASSRQGANSPLHF	TGTGCCAGCTCCCGACAGGGGGCGAATTCACCCCTCCACTTT
TRBV30	-	TRBJ1-2	-	CAWSEGTANYGYTF	TGTGCCTGGAGTGAGGGGACGGCTAACTATGGCTACACCTTC
TRBV4-2	-	TRBJ2-3	once	CASSQGGWDTQYF	TGTGCCAGCAGCCAAGGAGGGTGGGATACGCAGTATTTT
TRBV7-9	TRBD1	TRBJ1-4	-	CASSLNPGTASEKLFF	TGTGCCAGCAGCCTGAACCCGGGGACAGCTTCCGAAAAACTGTTTTTT
TRBV20-1	-	TRBJ1-1	-	CSALVDTEAFF	TGCAGTGCCTTGGTGGACACTGAAGCTTTCTTT
TRBV4-2	-	TRBJ2-1	-	CASSPTGLWTIFAEQFF	TGTGCCAGCAGCCCAACGGGACTCTGGACGATTTTTGCGGAGCAGTTCTTC